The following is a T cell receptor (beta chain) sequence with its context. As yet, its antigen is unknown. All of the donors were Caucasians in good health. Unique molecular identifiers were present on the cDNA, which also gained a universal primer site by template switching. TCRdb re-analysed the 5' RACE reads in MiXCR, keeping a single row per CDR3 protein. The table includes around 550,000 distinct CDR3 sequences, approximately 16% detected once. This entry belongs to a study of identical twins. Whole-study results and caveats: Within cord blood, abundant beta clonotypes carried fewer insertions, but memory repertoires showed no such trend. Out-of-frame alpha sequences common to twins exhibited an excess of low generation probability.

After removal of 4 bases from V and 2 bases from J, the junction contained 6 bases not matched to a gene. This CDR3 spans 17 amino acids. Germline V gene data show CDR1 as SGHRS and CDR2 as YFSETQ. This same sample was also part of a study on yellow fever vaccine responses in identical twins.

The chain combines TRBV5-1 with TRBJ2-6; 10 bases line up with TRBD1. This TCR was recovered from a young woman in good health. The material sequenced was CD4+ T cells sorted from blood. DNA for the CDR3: TGCGCCAGCAGCACCCGGGACAGGGGAACTGGGGCCAACGTCCTGACTTTC. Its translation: CASSTRDRGTGANVLTF.